The 18 T cell receptor beta chains below were found in one sample sequenced in a study of PD-1 blockade in classical Hodgkin lymphoma. Assay used: immunoSEQ multiplex PCR; TCRdb lists only in-frame clones, some missing. The table shows about 20,000 clones, with approximately 88% occurring only once. Time point given: cycle 4 day 1 (C4D1), after 5 to 7 weeks of nivolumab. Every single patient, without exception, relapsed after autologous stem cell transplantation, and brentuximab vedotin exposure varied. Negative selection with magnets was how CD8+ T cells were isolated from the thawed PBMCs. The specimen was CD8+ T cells from blood, collected before the fourth cycle of nivolumab. The receptors derive from a human donor with classical Hodgkin lymphoma.

The V gene is TRBV19, the J gene TRBJ2-2; D remains unclear. Trimming left V 4 bases short and J 1 base short, with 7 bases between. The CDR3 is made up of 14 amino acids. Germline V CDR1 and CDR2: LNHDA, SQIVND (reference sequence). Here the CDR3 reads CASSTRQNTGELFF. DNA of the CDR3: TGTGCCAGTAGTACTCGACAGAACACCGGGGAGCTGTTTTTT.

This chain connects TRBV19 to TRBJ2-7; D is unclear. The CDR3 contains 14 residues. V lost 5 bases to trimming and J lost 0 bases, with 11 bases between them. CDR1 and CDR2 from the germline V gene are LNHDA and SQIVND (reference sequence). DNA for the CDR3: TGTGCCAGTAGTTTCTCTAGGAGCTCCTACGAGCAGTACTTC. Encoded protein: CASSFSRSSYEQYF.

This CDR3 reads CASSQDLGGYNEQFF. The CDR3, as DNA: TGTGCCAGCAGCCAAGATCTCGGGGGTTACAATGAGCAGTTCTTC. The chain carries TRBV4-2 and TRBJ2-1, with D maybe TRBD2 (6 bases). Germline V lookup: CDR1 LGHNA, CDR2 YNFKEQ. V lost 0 bases and J 4 bases, leaving 10 bases between the germline ends. This CDR3 region has 15 residues.

This clone was counted a single time. The chain has TRBV19 and TRBJ1-2; D remains ambiguous. The V and J ends lost 3 bases and 8 bases respectively, with 16 bases between them. Germline values: CDR1 LNHDA, CDR2 SQIVND (reference sequence). The CDR3 has 14 residues. The CDR3 DNA sequence: TGTGCCAGTAGTATCCCCCGGATGTTGGAGGGCTACACCTTC. Its translation is CASSIPRMLEGYTF.

The chain has TRBV7-9 and TRBJ2-7; TRBD1 matches at 8 bases. V lost 5 bases and J lost 2; bases outside the gene matches: 5. The CDR3 has 14 amino acids. Germline V CDR1 and CDR2: SEHNR, FQNEAQ (reference sequence). CDR3 residues: CASSQGQGPYEQYF. The CDR3 DNA sequence: TGTGCCAGCAGCCAAGGACAGGGTCCCTACGAGCAGTACTTC.

The rearrangement joins TRBV7-9 to TRBJ2-7; D possibly corresponds to TRBD1 (6 bases). Germline V CDR1 and CDR2: SEHNR, FQNEAQ (reference sequence). This CDR3 is built from 16 residues. The V end lost 0 bases, the J end lost 9 bases, and 21 bases lay between the germline ends. This CDR3 reads CASSLAGAGADDRQYF. The CDR3 bases are TGTGCCAGCAGCTTAGCGGGGGCAGGGGCCGACGACCGGCAGTACTTC.

V is TRBV11-1 and J is TRBJ2-1; D call uncertain. Germline V gives CDR1 SGHAT, CDR2 FQDESV (reference sequence). This CDR3 has 16 amino acids. V was cut by 1 base and J by 2 bases, with 12 bases left in between. The CDR3, as DNA: TGTGCCAGCAGCTTAGTGGTCGGGTTTACCTACAATGAGCAGTTCTTC. This codes for CASSLVVGFTYNEQFF.

In this sample, this clone turned up once. V and J are TRBV29-1 and TRBJ2-3; 8 bases are a match to TRBD1. The CDR3 consists of 15 residues. V gave up 4 bases and J gave up 4 bases; unmatched junction bases: 10. Germline V gives CDR1 SQVTM, CDR2 ANQGSEA. This CDR3 reads CSVGPGQGGPDTQYF. The CDR3 DNA reads as TGCAGCGTTGGGCCCGGACAGGGCGGCCCAGATACGCAGTATTTT.

The rearrangement links TRBV28 to TRBJ1-2; TRBD1 agrees at 8 bases. The CDR3 consists of 12 residues. Per the germline V gene, CDR1 is MDHEN and CDR2 is SYDVKM. With 7 bases clipped from V and 8 bases from J, the junction kept 6 bases outside the gene matches. CDR3 nucleotides: TGTGCCAGCACGGACAGGGCGCCCGGCTACACCTTC. Amino acid sequence: CASTDRAPGYTF.

This chain joins TRBV11-2 and TRBJ2-3, with TRBD2 matching 13 bases. CDR3 size: 18 residues. Germline assignment: CDR1 SGHAT and CDR2 FQNNGV. V shed 5 bases, J shed 2 bases, and the junction held 10 bases outside the gene matches. DNA for the CDR3: TGTGCCAGCAGCACGGGGACTAGCGGGGCCGGATCCACAGATACGCAGTATTTT. This translates into CASSTGTSGAGSTDTQYF.

This chain connects TRBV11-3 to TRBJ2-3; TRBD2 aligns across 13 bases. This CDR3 is built from 20 residues. J gave up 4 bases and V 1 base, and 14 bases lay outside the gene matches. Germline lookup yields CDR1 SGHNT and CDR2 YENEEA. The CDR3 DNA follows: TGTGCCAGCAGCTTAGGCGACAGACTAGCGGGGGGTCCCGATCCAGATACGCAGTATTTT. As protein: CASSLGDRLAGGPDPDTQYF. Supplemented by reference TRBV11-3 and TRBJ2-3, the full variable domain reads EAGVVQSPRYKIIEKKQPVAFWCNPISGHNTLYWYLQNLGQGPELLIRYENEEAVDDSQLPKDRFSAERLKGVDSTLKIQPAELGDSAVYLCASSLGDRLAGGPDPDTQYFGPGTRLTVL.

The gene calls are TRBV28 and TRBJ1-1, with 12 bases matching TRBD1. In germline, CDR1 is MDHEN, CDR2 SYDVKM. This CDR3 region has 14 residues. The junction had 4 bases not matched to a gene; V was cut back by 5 bases and J by 6 bases. CDR3 in DNA: TGTGCCAGCAGTCCCCGGGACAGGGGGCCTGAAGCTTTCTTT. It specifies CASSPRDRGPEAFF.

This clone has just one count. J is TRBJ1-2 and V is TRBV28; 7 bases align to TRBD1. CDR1 and CDR2 (germline): MDHEN, SYDVKM. After removal of 10 bases from V and 2 bases from J, the junction contained 19 bases not matched to a gene. The CDR3 runs to 17 residues. This chain's CDR3 is CATALTSGTAYNYGYTF. Written as DNA, the CDR3 is TGTGCCACCGCCCTTACCTCCGGGACAGCTTACAACTATGGCTACACCTTC.

This clone has only one observation. The chain combines TRBV27 with TRBJ1-1; a weak D match, TRBD1 (6 bases). This CDR3 has 16 amino acids. Trimming shortened V by 6 bases and J by 3 bases, and 20 bases separated the two germline ends. Germline CDR1 and CDR2: MNHEY and SMNVEV (reference sequence). CDR3 sequence reads: CASRPLGGPPDTEAFF. CDR3 DNA sequence: TGTGCCAGCAGACCCCTGGGGGGGCCTCCGGACACTGAAGCTTTCTTT.

V gene TRBV27 combines with J gene TRBJ1-4, with D perhaps matching TRBD1 (5 bases). From germline, CDR1 is MNHEY and CDR2 SMNVEV (reference sequence). Trimming left V 3 bases short and J 8 bases short, with 22 bases between. This CDR3 spans 17 amino acids. The CDR3: CASSFRWGPRANEKLFF. Here the CDR3 DNA reads TGTGCCAGCAGTTTCCGGTGGGGCCCGAGGGCCAACGAAAAACTGTTTTTT. Using reference TRBV27 and TRBJ1-4 for the parts outside the CDR3, the full variable domain is EAQVTQNPRYLITVTGKKLTVTCSQNMNHEYMSWYRQDPGLGLRQIYYSMNVEVTDKGDVPEGYKVSRKEKRNFPLILESPSPNQTSLYFCASSFRWGPRANEKLFFGSGTQLSVL.

This clone appeared once. The rearrangement joins TRBV18 to TRBJ2-7; D gene uncertain. Trimming took 8 bases from V and 2 from J, leaving 13 bases between them. CDR3 length: 13 amino acids. Looked up from germline, CDR1 is KGHSH and CDR2 is LQKENI. CDR3 sequence (DNA): TGTGCCAGCCAATCGCAGAAGCCCTACGAGCAGTACTTC. This sequence encodes CASQSQKPYEQYF.

The chain recombines TRBV13 with TRBJ1-1; TRBD1 is a possible D gene (5 bases). Germline V gives CDR1 PRHDT, CDR2 FYEKMQ (reference sequence). This CDR3 has 14 amino acids. With 4 bases removed from V and 4 bases from J, the gap between germline ends came to 13 bases. The CDR3: CASSSVGVFTEAFF. CDR3 nucleotides: TGTGCCAGCAGCTCGGTGGGGGTATTCACTGAAGCTTTCTTT.

The chain employs TRBV4-2 and TRBJ1-2, with D hard to call. This CDR3 contains 12 residues. Trimming removed 5 bases from V and 2 bases from J, with 6 bases in between. Per germline, CDR1 LGHNA and CDR2 YNFKEQ. The CDR3 here is CASSGQNYGYTF. The CDR3 nucleotides read TGTGCCAGCAGCGGCCAGAACTATGGCTACACCTTC.